Below, 25 T cell receptor beta chains from the same sample are listed, as sequenced in a study of T cell repertoires in cytomegalovirus infection. Their antigen targets remain unknown. A single record per CDR3 protein comes from TCRdb applying MiXCR to the reads. The sample shows hundreds of thousands of distinct CDR3 sequences, roughly a third of them seen only once. The input for sequencing was cultured PBMCs, taken from culture after CMV antigen stimulation. The receptors stem from a human donor in good health (CMV status not recorded). Some clones in this sample may be carry-over from other donors' samples.

The V call is TRBV4-1, the J call TRBJ1-5, with D hard to call. Germline V gene data show CDR1 as MGHRA and CDR2 as YSYEKL. The CDR3 runs to 17 residues. Trimming shortened V by 2 bases and J by 0 bases, and 14 bases separated the two germline ends. In DNA, the CDR3 is TGCGCCAGCAGCCAATCACCATCGGACTATAGCAATCAGCCCCAGCATTTT. It codes for CASSQSPSDYSNQPQHF.

The chain combines TRBV30 with TRBJ1-6; D gene unclear. The CDR3 has 13 amino acids. Germline values: CDR1 GTSNPN, CDR2 SVGIG (reference sequence). The V and J ends lost 0 bases and 7 bases respectively, with 7 bases between them. DNA for the CDR3: TGTGCCTGGAGTGTACCCGGAAATTCACCCCTCCACTTT. Its translation: CAWSVPGNSPLHF. The variable domain in full, completed from reference TRBV30 and TRBJ1-6, reads SQTIHQWPATLVQPVGSPLSLECTVEGTSNPNLYWYRQAAGRGLQLLFYSVGIGQISSEVPQNLSASRPQDRQFILSSKKLLLSDSGFYLCAWSVPGNSPLHFGNGTRLTVT.

Ten or more counts support this clonotype. J is TRBJ1-1 and V is TRBV7-2, with a tentative D call TRBD1 (6 bases). The CDR3 extends over 15 amino acids. Deletions cut 5 bases from V and 5 bases from J, with 18 bases between. Germline-derived CDR1 and CDR2 are SGHTA and FQGNSA. The CDR3 region is CASSLKQGRVTEAFF. The CDR3 bases are TGTGCCAGCAGCCTAAAACAGGGAAGAGTTACTGAAGCTTTCTTT.

The chain couples TRBV24-1 to TRBJ1-5; tentative D call: TRBD1 (6 bases). The germline V and J ends were trimmed by 6 bases and 0 bases, with 8 bases remaining between them. This CDR3 has 14 residues. Germline-derived CDR1 and CDR2 are KGHDR and SFDVKD. The CDR3, as DNA: TGTGCCACCAGTAGGACAGATAGCAATCAGCCCCAGCATTTT. Its protein is CATSRTDSNQPQHF.

This clonotype was counted a few times. The rearrangement joins TRBV7-2 to TRBJ1-2; weak D call: TRBD1 (5 bases). The germline V and J ends were trimmed by 5 bases and 7 bases, with 20 bases remaining between them. Germline-derived CDR1 and CDR2 are SGHTA and FQGNSA. This CDR3 region has 15 residues. CDR3 sequence reads: CASSRESTGAGGYTF. The CDR3, as DNA: TGTGCCAGCAGCCGAGAGAGTACCGGGGCGGGTGGCTACACCTTC.

Ten or more counts support this clonotype. The rearrangement links TRBV7-8 to TRBJ2-1; D ambiguous. The CDR3 contains 13 residues. Per the germline V gene, CDR1 is SGHVS and CDR2 is FQNEAQ. V was pared by 2 bases and J by 2 bases, with 4 bases between. The CDR3 DNA follows: TGTGCCAGCAGCTTACCGCCCTACAATGAGCAGTTCTTC. This translates into CASSLPPYNEQFF.

The V gene is TRBV28, the J gene TRBJ1-2; possible D gene TRBD1, 5 bases. CDR3 size: 13 residues. Germline loops: CDR1 MDHEN, CDR2 SYDVKM. Trimming cost V 5 bases and J 8 bases, with 15 bases left between them. The CDR3 sequence is CASSPPRAGGYTF. Written as DNA, the CDR3 is TGTGCCAGCAGTCCCCCCAGGGCGGGCGGCTACACCTTC.

This clonotype has at least ten counts. The chain combines TRBV12-3 or TRBV12-4 with TRBJ1-4; 7 nucleotides agree with TRBD1. The CDR3 covers 14 residues. Losses at the gene ends were 6 bases for V and 4 bases for J; bases not matched to a gene: 5. The CDR3 DNA reads TGTGCCAGCAGCCCGGACAGGTTTAATGAAAAACTGTTTTTT. It is translated as CASSPDRFNEKLFF.

V gene TRBV19 combines with J gene TRBJ2-7; 7 bases align to TRBD2. With 1 base clipped from V and 2 bases from J, the junction kept 2 bases outside the gene matches. The CDR3 loop spans 14 amino acids. The germline CDR1 and CDR2 sequences are LNHDA and SQIVND (reference sequence). Written as DNA, the CDR3 is TGTGCCAGTAGTATAGTAGCGGGCACCTACGAGCAGTACTTC. Its protein product is CASSIVAGTYEQYF.

In this sample, this clonotype turned up many times. This rearrangement joins TRBV12-3 or TRBV12-4 to TRBJ2-2; 8 bases line up with TRBD1. The CDR3 totals 15 residues. The V and J ends lost 4 bases and 1 base, in that order; junction bases with no gene match: 2. The CDR3 here is CASSSGTGNTGELFF. The CDR3 DNA is TGTGCCAGCAGTTCCGGGACAGGGAACACCGGGGAGCTGTTTTTT.

This clonotype was seen a few times. This chain joins TRBV6-2 or TRBV6-3 and TRBJ2-7, with D possibly being TRBD1 (5 bases). There are 11 residues in the CDR3. V was clipped by 8 bases and J by 4 bases, with 9 bases between them. Germline V gives CDR1 MNHEY, CDR2 SVGEGT. This chain's CDR3 is CASQQGYEQYF. The DNA for the CDR3 is TGTGCCAGCCAGCAGGGTTACGAGCAGTACTTC.

This chain links TRBV5-4 with TRBJ2-1; TRBD2 matches 10 bases. The germline V gene encodes CDR1 SGHNT and CDR2 YYREEE (reference sequence). Trimming at V came to 0 bases and at J to 2 bases, leaving 14 bases not matched to a gene. This CDR3 contains 20 residues. For the CDR3, the DNA is TGTGCCAGCAGCTTGGCCCCTGGACTAGCGGCCGTGGTGGCCTACAATGAGCAGTTCTTC. It yields the protein CASSLAPGLAAVVAYNEQFF. Complete variable domain (other parts from reference TRBV5-4 and TRBJ2-1): ETGVTQSPTHLIKTRGQQVTLRCSSQSGHNTVSWYQQALGQGPQFIFQYYREEENGRGNFPPRFSGLQFPNYSSELNVNALELDDSALYLCASSLAPGLAAVVAYNEQFFGPGTRLTVL.

This clonotype is termed medium-sized. V and J are TRBV7-2 and TRBJ1-1; weak D call: TRBD1 (5 bases). CDR1 and CDR2 (germline): SGHTA, FQGNSA. The length of the CDR3 is 14 residues. V was shortened by 1 base and J by 1 base, with 7 bases between the two germline ends. CDR3 protein: CASSLVDRNTEAFF. For the CDR3, the DNA is TGTGCCAGCAGCTTAGTCGACAGGAACACTGAAGCTTTCTTT. The full variable domain, in which reference TRBV7-2 and TRBJ1-1 provide the parts outside the CDR3, is GAGVSQSPSNKVTEKGKDVELRCDPISGHTALYWYRQSLGQGLEFLIYFQGNSAPDKSGLPSDRFSAERTGGSVSTLTIQRTQQEDSAVYLCASSLVDRNTEAFFGQGTRLTVV.

The V gene is TRBV28, the J gene TRBJ2-5, with no clear D. The V gene lost 5 bases and the J gene lost 6 bases, with 10 bases spanning the gap. CDR3 size: 12 residues. CDR1 MDHEN and CDR2 SYDVKM come from the germline V gene. In DNA, the CDR3 is TGTGCCAGCAGTCTTCAGTGGCAGACCCAGTACTTC. Translated, it gives CASSLQWQTQYF.

V and J are TRBV11-2 and TRBJ2-1; D is ambiguous. Germline loops: CDR1 SGHAT, CDR2 FQNNGV. This CDR3 has 11 residues. Deletions cut 4 bases from V and 10 bases from J, with 8 bases between. The CDR3 sequence: CASSSHIEQFF. CDR3 bases: TGTGCCAGCAGCTCACACATAGAGCAGTTCTTC.

The rearrangement uses TRBV11-3 and TRBJ2-3, with 8 bases matching TRBD2. The CDR3 extends over 21 amino acids. Germline V gives CDR1 SGHNT, CDR2 YENEEA. V lost 1 base to trimming and J lost 2 bases; unmatched junction nucleotides: 20. Written as DNA, the CDR3 is TGTGCCAGCAGCTTAGGTTTGGGTCGGCTAGCGGGCTTCGCATTCACAGATACGCAGTATTTT. This translates into CASSLGLGRLAGFAFTDTQYF.

This clonotype was seen a handful of times. The chain is built from TRBV20-1 and TRBJ2-3, with D possibly matching TRBD2 (5 bases). Trimming took off 5 bases at V and 0 bases at J, with 12 bases between the two ends. CDR1 DFQATT and CDR2 SNEGSKA come from the germline V gene (reference sequence). CDR3 size: 14 residues. In DNA, the CDR3 is TGCAGTGCTCCCTTGACTATCAGCACAGATACGCAGTATTTT. This sequence encodes CSAPLTISTDTQYF.

The rearrangement links TRBV7-3 to TRBJ1-2; D perhaps matches TRBD1 (5 bases). V lost 5 bases and J 0 bases, leaving 22 bases between the germline ends. Germline V gene lookup returns CDR1 SGHTA and CDR2 FQGTGA. The CDR3 covers 18 residues. The CDR3 protein is CASSLRHGGVGANYGYTF. In DNA, the CDR3 is TGTGCCAGCAGCCTAAGACATGGGGGGGTGGGAGCTAACTATGGCTACACCTTC.

This chain joins TRBV4-2 and TRBJ2-5, with 8 bases matching TRBD1. The trim removed 3 bases at V and 2 bases at J, leaving 5 bases unmatched. The CDR3 is 15 residues long. Germline CDR1 and CDR2: LGHNA and YNFKEQ. The CDR3 here is CASSQGTGGQETQYF. CDR3 nucleotide sequence: TGTGCCAGCAGCCAGGGAACAGGGGGTCAAGAGACCCAGTACTTC.

The count of this clonotype is one. The genes are TRBV5-4 and TRBJ2-2; D is undetermined. V shed 1 base and J shed 6 bases, with 13 bases lying between them. The CDR3 extends over 15 amino acids. The germline V gene has CDR1 SGHNT and CDR2 YYREEE (reference sequence). The CDR3 loop reads CASSLRLGGAGELFF. The CDR3 DNA reads as TGTGCCAGCAGCTTGCGACTGGGTGGAGCCGGGGAGCTGTTTTTT. Full variable domain (remainder filled in from reference TRBV5-4 and TRBJ2-2): ETGVTQSPTHLIKTRGQQVTLRCSSQSGHNTVSWYQQALGQGPQFIFQYYREEENGRGNFPPRFSGLQFPNYSSELNVNALELDDSALYLCASSLRLGGAGELFFGEGSRLTVL.

V is TRBV25-1 and J is TRBJ2-5; D assignment may be TRBD1 or TRBD2 (6 bases each). The CDR3 sequence is 16 residues long. V lost 2 bases, J lost 4 bases, and 17 bases lay in between. Germline V lookup: CDR1 MGHDK, CDR2 SYGVNS. CDR3 nucleotide sequence: TGTGCCAGCAGTGAACTAGGAGGGGGTCGTGGAGAGACCCAGTACTTC. Translating gives CASSELGGGRGETQYF.

The rearrangement links TRBV30 to TRBJ2-5; 7 positions match TRBD2. This CDR3 region has 12 residues. From germline, CDR1 is GTSNPN and CDR2 SVGIG (reference sequence). The V gene end was trimmed by 2 bases and the J gene end by 5 bases; junction bases not matched to a gene: 2. The CDR3: CAWSISGETQYF. DNA of the CDR3: TGTGCCTGGAGTATTAGCGGGGAGACCCAGTACTTC.

The chain links TRBV12-3 or TRBV12-4 to TRBJ1-4; D uncertain. The CDR3 totals 14 residues. Trimming shortened V by 4 bases and J by 4 bases, and 10 bases separated the two germline ends. Here the CDR3 reads CASSWVRNNEKLFF. The CDR3 DNA sequence: TGTGCCAGCAGTTGGGTCAGGAATAATGAAAAACTGTTTTTT.

Remarks on this clonotype: Just one base apart from a much larger clone, this may be a read error. This is likely a read error, given that the CDR3 carries no conserved phenylalanine or tryptophan at its end. The rearrangement links TRBV6-2 or TRBV6-3 to TRBJ2-1, with D unresolved. The CDR3 has 15 amino acids. Between the trimmed V and J ends, which lost 0 bases and 4 bases, there was a span of 10 bases. Germline loops: CDR1 MNHEY, CDR2 SVGEGT. The CDR3 sequence is CASSYSTPPYNEQFL. The CDR3 nucleotides read TGTGCCAGCAGTTACTCGACCCCTCCGTACAATGAGCAGTTCCTC.

This clonotype showed up many times. The chain is built from TRBV3-1 and TRBJ2-2; perhaps TRBD1 as D (5 bases). Trimming cost V 4 bases and J 11 bases, with 11 bases left between them. The germline CDR1 and CDR2 sequences are LGHDT and YNNKEL (reference sequence). The CDR3 loop spans 12 amino acids. In nucleotides, the CDR3 is TGTGCCAGCAGCCCCCTTGACAGAGAGCTGTTTTTT. Protein: CASSPLDRELFF.